The clone carrying this T cell receptor (beta chain) came up a few times. V dropped 3 bases and J dropped 1 base, with 6 bases sitting between them. Germline V lookup: CDR1 MDHEN, CDR2 SYDVKM. This CDR3 has 13 residues. These data come from a study of cytomegalovirus exposure and HLA in healthy donors. In the PCR, 60 Vbeta and 13 Jbeta primers were used. Generated by immunoSEQ multiplex PCR, the TCRdb table keeps only in-frame clones and is missing some. The sample consists of over 150,000 clones, just under 85% of them appearing once. The sequence derives from a girl aged 5-17 years in good health and CMV-seropositive. V gene TRBV28 combines with J gene TRBJ1-2; a possible D gene is TRBD1 (6 bases). Material for sequencing was PBMCs. CDR3 loop: CASSLDSNYGYTF. In DNA, the CDR3 is TGTGCCAGCAGTTTGGACAGTAACTATGGCTACACCTTC.